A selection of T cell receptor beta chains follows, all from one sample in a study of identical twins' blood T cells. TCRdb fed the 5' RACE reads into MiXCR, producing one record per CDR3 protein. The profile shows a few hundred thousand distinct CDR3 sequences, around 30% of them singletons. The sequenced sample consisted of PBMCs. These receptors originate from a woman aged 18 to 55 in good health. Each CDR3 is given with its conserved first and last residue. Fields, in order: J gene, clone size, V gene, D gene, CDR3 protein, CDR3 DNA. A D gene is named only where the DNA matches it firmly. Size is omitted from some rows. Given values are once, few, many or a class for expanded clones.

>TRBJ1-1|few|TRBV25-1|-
CASSVESEAFF
TGTGCCAGCAGTGTTGAATCTGAAGCTTTCTTT
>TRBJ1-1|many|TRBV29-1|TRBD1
CSAKDRGTEAFF
TGCAGCGCGAAGGACAGGGGCACTGAAGCTTTCTTT
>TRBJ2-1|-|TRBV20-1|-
CSASSDSSYNEQFF
TGCAGTGCCTCTAGCGACAGCTCCTACAATGAGCAGTTCTTC
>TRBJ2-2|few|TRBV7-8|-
CASSYGPNTGELFF
TGTGCCAGCAGCTACGGTCCGAACACCGGGGAGCTGTTTTTT
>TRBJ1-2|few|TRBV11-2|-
CASSVGTGYGYTF
TGTGCCAGCAGCGTCGGGACGGGCTATGGCTACACCTTC
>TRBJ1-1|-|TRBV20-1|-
CSGQAGSGTEAFF
TGCAGTGGGCAGGCAGGGTCGGGCACTGAAGCTTTCTTT
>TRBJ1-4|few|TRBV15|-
CATSRLDAATNEKLFF
TGTGCCACCAGCAGACTTGACGCGGCAACTAATGAAAAACTGTTTTTT
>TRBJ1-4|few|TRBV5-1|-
CASSRQPDEKLFF
TGCGCCAGCAGCCGACAACCCGACGAAAAACTGTTTTTT
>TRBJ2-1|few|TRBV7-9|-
CASSLVGTSSYNEQFF
TGTGCCAGCAGCTTAGTTGGCACAAGCTCCTACAATGAGCAGTTCTTC
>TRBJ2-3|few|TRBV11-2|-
CASSLAGTGGTQYF
TGTGCCAGCAGCTTAGCGGGGACCGGGGGTACGCAGTATTTT
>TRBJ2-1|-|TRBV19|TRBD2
CASSHRTSGYNEQFF
TGTGCCAGTAGTCATCGGACTAGCGGCTACAATGAGCAGTTCTTC
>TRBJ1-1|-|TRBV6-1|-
CASSEGHSLNTEAFF
TGTGCCAGCAGTGAAGGACATAGCCTGAACACTGAAGCTTTCTTT
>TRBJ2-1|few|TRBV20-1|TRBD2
CSASGAGGPSDYNEQFF
TGCAGTGCTAGTGGAGCGGGGGGGCCCTCAGATTACAATGAGCAGTTCTTC
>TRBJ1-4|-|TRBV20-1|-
CSAELPGSREKLFF
TGCAGTGCTGAGCTTCCAGGGAGTAGGGAAAAACTGTTTTTT
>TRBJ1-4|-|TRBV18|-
CASSLRGREKLFF
TGTGCCAGCTCACTACGGGGGAGAGAAAAACTGTTTTTT
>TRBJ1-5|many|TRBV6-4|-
CASSPSGVDPQHF
TGTGCCAGCAGCCCTTCAGGGGTGGATCCCCAGCATTTT
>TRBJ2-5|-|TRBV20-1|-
CSARDSKGVGETQYF
TGCAGTGCTAGAGATAGCAAGGGGGTAGGAGAGACCCAGTACTTC
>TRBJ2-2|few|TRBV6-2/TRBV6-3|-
CASNHNAGELFF
TGTGCCAGCAACCACAACGCCGGGGAGCTGTTTTTT